A single sample is the source of the 8 T cell receptor beta chains below, sequenced in a study of shared clonotypes between healthy human individuals (dated by TCRdb to the early 2020s). CD8 naive samples consisted of CD45RO-negative cells that were positively selected for CCR7, yielding a CD45RA+CCR7+ population without TemRA cells. Libraries were constructed by the immunoSEQ multiplex PCR assay. The immuneACCESS repertoire file appears here via TCRdb, limited to in-frame rearrangements. These files lack a portion of the clones; in checked studies, under half of the deficit traces to unresolved V genes, and the cause of the others is not known. For this sample there are about 2.2 million clones; about 93% appear just once. The ten most abundant clones make up about 1.7% of the sample. The material sequenced was naive CD8+ T cells from PBMCs. Sample cell subset or site, as interpreted from the label and publication: CD45RA+CCR7+. These receptors were taken from a young man in good health. Some clones in this sample may be carry-over from other donors' samples.

As regards this clone: This specimen includes other DNA sequences encoding the same CDR3. The chain has TRBV28 and TRBJ2-7; TRBD1 matches at 7 bases. The CDR3 loop spans 13 amino acids. Germline CDR1 MDHEN, CDR2 SYDVKM. V dropped 3 bases and J dropped 3; count of bases not matched to a gene: 2. CDR3 nucleotides: TGTGCCAGCAGTTTTGGGACAGTCTACGAGCAGTACTTC. It yields the protein CASSFGTVYEQYF.

The V gene is TRBV10-3, the J gene TRBJ2-7; weak D call: TRBD2 (5 bases). The CDR3 length is 13 residues. V was cut by 2 bases and J by 2 bases, with 7 bases left in between. The V gene's germline CDR1 is ENHRY and CDR2 SYGVKD. The CDR3 spells CAISEPGTYEQYF. CDR3 DNA sequence: TGTGCCATCAGTGAGCCGGGGACCTACGAGCAGTACTTC.

The V gene is TRBV11-2, the J gene TRBJ2-2; the match to TRBD2 covers 7 bases. Germline V gene data show CDR1 as SGHAT and CDR2 as FQNNGV. CDR3 length: 15 amino acids. V lost 3 bases to trimming and J lost 4 bases; unmatched junction nucleotides: 5. Here the CDR3 reads CASSLRLASTGELFF. DNA of the CDR3: TGTGCCAGCAGCTTGAGACTAGCTTCCACCGGGGAGCTGTTTTTT.

This chain joins TRBV30 and TRBJ2-3, with unresolved D. The CDR3 consists of 15 residues. CDR1 is GTSNPN and CDR2 is SVGIG in the germline V gene (reference sequence). V dropped 0 bases and J dropped 6 bases, with 16 bases sitting between them. CDR3 bases: TGTGCCTGGAGTGTATCTTTTTTCCATATGGATACGCAGTATTTT. This codes for CAWSVSFFHMDTQYF.

The chain recombines TRBV6-5 with TRBJ2-7; 10 bases map to TRBD2. The V gene's germline CDR1 is MNHEY and CDR2 SVGAGI. CDR3 length: 15 residues. After removal of 6 bases from V and 1 base from J, the junction contained 6 bases not matched to a gene. The CDR3 sequence: CASRMGTSVSYEQYF. CDR3 in DNA: TGTGCCAGCAGGATGGGGACTAGCGTGTCCTACGAGCAGTACTTC.

V is TRBV7-9 and J is TRBJ1-1; D perhaps matches TRBD1 (5 bases). The V gene's germline CDR1 is SEHNR and CDR2 FQNEAQ (reference sequence). The CDR3 is 16 residues long. V lost 5 bases and J lost 6, with 22 bases in between. The CDR3 DNA reads TGTGCCAGCAGCCCAAGGGACGGGACTCCGATCCCTGAAGCTTTCTTT. Residues: CASSPRDGTPIPEAFF. The variable domain in full, completed from reference TRBV7-9 and TRBJ1-1, reads DTGVSQNPRHKITKRGQNVTFRCDPISEHNRLYWYRQTLGQGPEFLTYFQNEAQLEKSRLLSDRFSAERPKGSFSTLEIQRTEQGDSAMYLCASSPRDGTPIPEAFFGQGTRLTVV.

This rearrangement joins TRBV7-2 to TRBJ1-2, with D perhaps TRBD1 (5 bases). Germline assignment: CDR1 SGHTA and CDR2 FQGNSA. This CDR3 has 16 residues. Between the trimmed V and J ends, which lost 1 base and 4 bases, there was a span of 16 bases. Here the CDR3 reads CASSLDWGILSYGYTF. The CDR3 DNA sequence: TGTGCCAGCAGCTTAGATTGGGGCATCCTTAGCTATGGCTACACCTTC.

This chain links TRBV6-5 with TRBJ2-3, with 7 bases identical to TRBD2. Trimming at V came to 10 bases and at J to 2 bases, leaving 9 bases not matched to a gene. CDR3 length equals 14 residues. Germline V gene data show CDR1 as MNHEY and CDR2 as SVGAGI. For the CDR3, the DNA is TGTGCCACCGCGGGAGCCCTCTACACAGATACGCAGTATTTT. As protein: CATAGALYTDTQYF.